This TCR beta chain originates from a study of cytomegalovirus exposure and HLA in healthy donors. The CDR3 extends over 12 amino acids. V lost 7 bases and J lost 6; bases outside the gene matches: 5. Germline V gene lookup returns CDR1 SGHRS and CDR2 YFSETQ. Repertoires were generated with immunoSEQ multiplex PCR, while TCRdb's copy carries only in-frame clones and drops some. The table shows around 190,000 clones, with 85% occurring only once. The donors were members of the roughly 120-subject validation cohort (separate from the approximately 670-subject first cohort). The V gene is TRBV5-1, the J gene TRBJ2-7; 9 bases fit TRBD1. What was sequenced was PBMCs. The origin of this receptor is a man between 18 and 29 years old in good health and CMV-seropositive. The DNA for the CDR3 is TGCGCCAGCCGAAAGGACAGGGGCGAGCAGTACTTC. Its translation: CASRKDRGEQYF.